What follows describes a single TCR beta chain. The antigen remains unidentified. The data derive from a study of cytotoxic CD8 clonotypes in ibrutinib-treated CLL. Study-wide context: The patients, roughly ten relapsed/refractory and more than 14 treatment-naive, included about 17 who were IGHV unmutated. Partial responses totalled 24 and complete responses 2; after median about six years, about 14 remained remitted and approximately twelve progressed. General study findings and limits: Measured clonality at baseline was greater than in age-matched healthy donors and tracked with circulating CD8+ T-cell counts. Elevated clonality accompanied ibrutinib response, with a return toward baseline values at progression.

The CDR3 has 12 residues. V lost 1 base to trimming and J lost 11 bases, with 12 bases between them. Data came from immunoSEQ multiplex PCR; TCRdb stores just in-frame clones and leaves some out. Of about 130,000 clones in the sample, 79% were seen once. The material sequenced was PBMCs, taken after 12 months of ibrutinib treatment. The sequence was collected from a human donor with chronic lymphocytic leukemia. J is TRBJ2-7 and V is TRBV23-1; D possibly corresponds to TRBD1 (5 bases). TRBV23-1 is an ORF for which the function is uncertain. CDR3 amino acids: CASSQCGALEYF. CDR3 bases: TGCGCCAGCAGTCAATGTGGGGCACTGGAGTACTTC.